One sample yielded the 4 T cell receptor beta chains listed below, sequenced in a study of CD8 T cells in Susac syndrome. The authors reverse transcribed roughly 0.5 to 1 ug RNA with random hexamers. TCRdb redid the calling of the immunoSEQ multiplex PCR reads with MiXCR, one entry per CDR3 protein. The sample has some 260,000 distinct CDR3 sequences; roughly 85% are singletons. Sequences were obtained from CD8+ T cells from PBMCs. These receptors were collected from a human donor with multiple sclerosis.

V is TRBV4-1 and J is TRBJ1-5; 7 bases fit TRBD1. In germline, CDR1 is MGHRA, CDR2 YSYEKL. CDR3 length: 15 amino acids. Trimming at V came to 5 bases and at J to 0 bases, leaving 4 bases not matched to a gene. The CDR3 loop is CASSIRQGSNQPQHF. The DNA for the CDR3 is TGCGCCAGCAGCATTCGACAGGGTAGCAATCAGCCCCAGCATTTT.

The CDR3 sequence is CASSLDGDSGQPQHF. The DNA of the CDR3 is TGTGCCAGCAGCTTAGACGGGGATTCGGGTCAGCCCCAGCATTTT. The rearrangement uses TRBV7-9 and TRBJ1-5; D gene unclear. Looked up from germline, CDR1 is SEHNR and CDR2 is FQNEAQ (reference sequence). CDR3 length equals 15 residues. V lost 1 base, J lost 6 bases, and 13 bases lay in between.

This chain connects TRBV7-3 to TRBJ1-1; D ambiguous. The CDR3 length is 16 residues. Germline V gene lookup returns CDR1 SGHTA and CDR2 FQGTGA. Trimming removed 4 bases at V and 4 bases at J, with 19 bases between. The CDR3 coding sequence is TGTGCCAGCAGCTCCACCCCATTGAACCTCGGCACTGAAGCTTTCTTT. Translated: CASSSTPLNLGTEAFF. The whole variable domain, remainder taken from reference TRBV7-3 and TRBJ1-1, is GAGVSQTPSNKVTEKGKYVELRCDPISGHTALYWYRQSLGQGPEFLIYFQGTGAADDSGLPNDRFFAVRPEGSVSTLKIQRTERGDSAVYLCASSSTPLNLGTEAFFGQGTRLTVV.

The V call is TRBV7-9, the J call TRBJ1-4; a weak D match, TRBD1 (6 bases). Germline loops: CDR1 SEHNR, CDR2 FQNEAQ (reference sequence). Trimming took off 3 bases at V and 6 bases at J, with 14 bases between the two ends. This CDR3 is 15 amino acids long. The CDR3 DNA sequence: TGTGCCAGCAGCTTCGTCAGGGGAGGGGATGAAAAACTGTTTTTT. As protein: CASSFVRGGDEKLFF.